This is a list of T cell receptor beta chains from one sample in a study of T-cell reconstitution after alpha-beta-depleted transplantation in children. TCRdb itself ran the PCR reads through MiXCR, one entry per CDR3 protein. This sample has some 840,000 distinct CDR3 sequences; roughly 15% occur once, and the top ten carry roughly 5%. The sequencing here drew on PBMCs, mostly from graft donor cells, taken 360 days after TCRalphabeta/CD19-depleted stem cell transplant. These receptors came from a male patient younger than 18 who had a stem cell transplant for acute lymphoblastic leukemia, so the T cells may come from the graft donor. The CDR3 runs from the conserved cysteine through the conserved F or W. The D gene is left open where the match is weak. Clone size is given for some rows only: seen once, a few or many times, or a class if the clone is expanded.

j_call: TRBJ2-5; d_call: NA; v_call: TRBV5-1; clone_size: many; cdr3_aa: CASSLVWETQYF; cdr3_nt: TGCGCCAGCAGCTTGGTGTGGGAGACCCAGTACTTC
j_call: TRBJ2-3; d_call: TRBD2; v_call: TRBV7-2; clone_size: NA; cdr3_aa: CASSNTSGSTDTQYF; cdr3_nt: TGTGCCAGCAGTAACACTAGCGGGAGCACAGATACGCAGTATTTT
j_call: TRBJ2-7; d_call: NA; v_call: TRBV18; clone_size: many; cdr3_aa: CASSPHRDYEQYF; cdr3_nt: TGTGCCAGCTCACCACACAGGGACTACGAGCAGTACTTC
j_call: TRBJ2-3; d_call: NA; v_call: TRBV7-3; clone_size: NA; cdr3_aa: CASSLGVGSTDTQYF; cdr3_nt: TGTGCCAGCAGCTTAGGGGTGGGCTCCACAGATACGCAGTATTTT
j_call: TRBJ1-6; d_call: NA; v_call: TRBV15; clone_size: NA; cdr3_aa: CATSRDLGQWNSPLHF; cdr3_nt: TGTGCCACCAGCAGAGATCTAGGACAGTGGAATTCACCCCTCCACTTT
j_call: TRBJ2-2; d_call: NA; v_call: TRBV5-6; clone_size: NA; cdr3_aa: CASSPTPYWGNTGELFF; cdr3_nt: TGTGCCAGCAGCCCTACTCCCTACTGGGGGAACACCGGGGAGCTGTTTTTT
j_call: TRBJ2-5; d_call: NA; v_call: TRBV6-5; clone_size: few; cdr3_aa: CASSYGNRLQETQYF; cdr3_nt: TGTGCCAGCAGTTACGGCAACCGACTCCAAGAGACCCAGTACTTC
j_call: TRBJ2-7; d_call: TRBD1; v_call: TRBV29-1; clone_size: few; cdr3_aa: CSVAERQGAYEQYF; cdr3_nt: TGCAGCGTGGCAGAGAGACAGGGGGCTTACGAGCAGTACTTC
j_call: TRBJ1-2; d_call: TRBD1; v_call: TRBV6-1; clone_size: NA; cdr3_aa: CASSIRGGQAGGYTF; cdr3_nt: TGTGCCAGCAGTATTCGTGGAGGACAGGCCGGTGGCTACACCTTC
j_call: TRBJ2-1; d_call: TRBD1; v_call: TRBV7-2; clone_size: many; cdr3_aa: CASRPPTGGRNEQFF; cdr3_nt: TGTGCCAGCAGACCTCCGACAGGGGGCAGGAATGAGCAGTTCTTC
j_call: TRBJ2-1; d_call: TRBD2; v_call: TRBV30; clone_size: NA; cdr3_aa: CAWSVRLADNEQFF; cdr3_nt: TGTGCCTGGAGTGTACGACTAGCGGACAATGAGCAGTTCTTC
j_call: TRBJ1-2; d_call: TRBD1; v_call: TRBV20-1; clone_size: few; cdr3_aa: CSASFRGNYGYTF; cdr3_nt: TGCAGTGCTAGTTTCAGGGGGAACTATGGCTACACCTTC
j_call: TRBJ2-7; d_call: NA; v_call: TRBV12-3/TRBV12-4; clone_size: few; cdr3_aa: CASSLVQVTNEQYF; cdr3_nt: TGTGCCAGCAGTTTAGTACAGGTCACCAACGAGCAGTACTTC
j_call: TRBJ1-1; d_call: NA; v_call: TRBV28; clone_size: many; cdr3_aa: CASSPHRVDTEAFF; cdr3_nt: TGTGCCAGCAGTCCCCACAGGGTTGACACTGAAGCTTTCTTT